This is a list of T cell receptor beta chains from one sample in a study of control samples from healthy donors and cancer patients. Assay used: immunoSEQ multiplex PCR; TCRdb lists only in-frame clones, some missing. The data contain about 130,000 clones, roughly 94% of them seen just once; the ten biggest clones take up 14%. The sequencing sample was made of PBMCs. These receptors all stem from a man aged 55 to 70 with colorectal cancer. Both conserved end residues are part of each CDR3. Each record gives: CDR3 protein, clone size, V gene, J gene. Rows may omit the clone size; those that give it use once, few, many or a size class.

CATASQGSYEQYF	.	TRBV15	TRBJ2-7
CASSQTPGQAYNEQFF	.	TRBV5-1	TRBJ2-1
CASSFLTGPTQYF	.	TRBV11-2	TRBJ2-3
CASSGPSGGQETQYF	once	TRBV5-5	TRBJ2-5
CARSLVGGGGGNGYTF	.	TRBV5-3	TRBJ1-2
CASRLSTKETQYF	few	TRBV5-1	TRBJ2-5
CATRDRASNQPQHF	.	TRBV19	TRBJ1-5
CASSIGDGTANYGYTF	.	TRBV19	TRBJ1-2
CASSVLSRGMNTEAFF	few	TRBV19	TRBJ1-1
CAISETRDSPLHF	.	TRBV10-3	TRBJ1-6
CASSLGGGVGYTEAFF	.	TRBV7-2	TRBJ1-1
CASSPGASGGTYEQYF	.	TRBV18	TRBJ2-7
CASSAGTVSKNIQYF	.	TRBV6-6	TRBJ2-4
CASSQASGGLGTGELFF	.	TRBV14	TRBJ2-2
CASSQLFGTEYNEQFF	.	TRBV4-3	TRBJ2-1
CASNLRQGPQETQYF	.	TRBV5-1	TRBJ2-5
CASSSRGREYGYTF	.	TRBV19	TRBJ1-2
CASSLFLGQDGYTF	.	TRBV5-5	TRBJ1-2
CASSQSRTAPGAFF	.	TRBV4-3	TRBJ1-1
CASSITGGSSYEQYF	.	TRBV19	TRBJ2-7
CSVKLDRGYEANTEAFF	.	TRBV29-1	TRBJ1-1
CASSYSTADNSPLHF	.	TRBV6-5	TRBJ1-6
CASSQDRGISYGYTF	.	TRBV4-3	TRBJ1-2
CASSLNRDSGNTIYF	.	TRBV18	TRBJ1-3
CASGQNIYGYTF	.	TRBV28	TRBJ1-2
CASTGFPGTEAFF	.	TRBV9	TRBJ1-1
CASTRTEAFF	once	TRBV12-3/TRBV12-4	TRBJ1-1
CASRNGQASPNYGYTF	.	TRBV5-4	TRBJ1-2
CASSLGQAVSQPQHF	.	TRBV28	TRBJ1-5
CASSLSSVYEQYF	once	TRBV12-3/TRBV12-4	TRBJ2-7
CASSQRSSNTEAFF	.	TRBV3-1/TRBV3-2	TRBJ1-1
CASSLSQQANTEAFF	.	TRBV18	TRBJ1-1
CASRNPAQGNYGYTF	.	TRBV5-8	TRBJ1-2
CASSSFGEVDYEQYF	.	TRBV6-5	TRBJ2-7
CASSFSRARTGELFF	.	TRBV5-1	TRBJ2-2
CASSELAGAQETQYF	once	TRBV6-1	TRBJ2-5
CASSLGLALADTQYF	.	TRBV7-2	TRBJ2-3
CASSGQDEQYF	.	TRBV2	TRBJ2-7
CASSREKGGRLNTEAFF	.	TRBV4-2	TRBJ1-1
CASSSGLSNTEAFF	.	TRBV7-2	TRBJ1-1
CASSPDRVEQYF	.	TRBV4-3	TRBJ2-7
CASSQDPPGPHNSPLHF	.	TRBV3-1/TRBV3-2	TRBJ1-6
CATSSTGDNEQFF	.	TRBV24-1	TRBJ2-1
CASGIGNTDTQYF	once	TRBV12-3/TRBV12-4	TRBJ2-3
CASSQVTRGRGETQYF	.	TRBV14	TRBJ2-5